The rows below give T cell receptor beta chains drawn from one sample of a study of T cell repertoires in cytomegalovirus infection. Via MiXCR, TCRdb re-called the reads, giving one row per CDR3 protein. The sample has about 360,000 distinct CDR3 sequences; around a sixth are singletons. The sample consisted of PBMCs. Source of these receptors: a human donor in good health (CMV status not recorded). Some clones in this sample may be carry-over from other donors' samples. The CDR3 runs from the conserved cysteine through the conserved F or W. A D gene is named only where the DNA matches it firmly. Clone size, where shown, is once, few, many, or a class for clones that have expanded.

TRBD1	TRBJ1-1	many	15	TRBV10-3	CAISEPRNRGLKAFF	TGTGCCATCAGTGAGCCCCGTAACAGGGGGCTGAAAGCTTTCTTT
.	TRBJ1-1	.	14	TRBV3-1	CASSPGPGDTEAFF	TGTGCCAGCAGCCCGGGGCCGGGTGACACTGAAGCTTTCTTT
.	TRBJ1-6	.	18	TRBV27	CASSHPPGDSSYNSPLHF	TGTGCCAGCAGTCACCCCCCGGGGGATAGCTCCTATAATTCACCCCTCCACTTT
TRBD2	TRBJ2-1	few	18	TRBV7-2	CASSSQGSRWDYYNEQFF	TGTGCCAGCAGCTCGCAAGGGTCTCGTTGGGACTACTACAATGAGCAGTTCTTC
.	TRBJ2-7	.	14	TRBV5-1	CASSPAGNQYEQYF	TGCGCCAGCAGCCCCGCCGGGAACCAATACGAGCAGTACTTC
.	TRBJ1-2	few	13	TRBV15	CATSSLLVSRIYF	TGTGCCACCAGCAGCCTACTAGTTTCTAGGATCTACTTC
.	TRBJ2-2	few	15	TRBV28	CASSLGGASAGELFF	TGTGCCAGCAGTTTAGGGGGGGCCTCGGCCGGGGAGCTGTTTTTT
TRBD1	TRBJ2-6	.	19	TRBV11-2	CASRGLLRQGTTGANVLTF	TGTGCCAGCCGCGGGCTGTTGAGACAGGGTACTACTGGGGCCAACGTCCTGACTTTC
.	TRBJ1-1	many	12	TRBV7-9	CASSTGTVEAFF	TGTGCCAGCAGCACCGGGACGGTTGAAGCTTTCTTT
TRBD1	TRBJ1-5	.	12	TRBV6-6	CASSRQGQPQHF	TGTGCCAGCAGCAGACAGGGGCAGCCCCAGCATTTT
.	TRBJ2-5	few	14	TRBV25-1	CASSGPGSGQTQYF	TGTGCCAGCAGTGGCCCTGGAAGCGGCCAGACCCAGTACTTC
.	TRBJ1-1	.	11	TRBV20-1	CSACRNTEAFF	TGCAGTGCCTGCCGCAACACTGAAGCTTTCTTT
.	TRBJ2-2	.	14	TRBV5-4	CASSLAQNTGELFF	TGTGCCAGCAGCTTGGCCCAGAACACCGGGGAGCTGTTTTTT
.	TRBJ2-3	few	11	TRBV6-5	CASGRTDTQYF	TGTGCCAGCGGCCGCACAGATACGCAGTATTTT
TRBD2	TRBJ2-1	.	15	TRBV19	CASSISGSSYNEQFF	TGTGCCAGTAGTATTAGCGGGAGTTCCTACAATGAGCAGTTCTTC
TRBD1	TRBJ2-5	.	14	TRBV7-9	CASSSRTGRETQYF	TGTGCCAGCAGCTCCCGGACAGGGAGGGAGACCCAGTACTTC
.	TRBJ2-6	.	15	TRBV12-3/TRBV12-4	CASLDRGSGANVLTF	TGTGCCAGCCTTGATCGGGGGTCGGGGGCCAACGTCCTGACTTTC
.	TRBJ1-1	few	13	TRBV15	CATSRATGTEAFF	TGTGCCACCAGCAGAGCGACAGGCACTGAAGCTTTCTTT
.	TRBJ1-1	many	13	TRBV30	CAWSRGLNTEAFF	TGTGCCTGGTCGAGGGGACTGAACACTGAAGCTTTCTTT
.	TRBJ2-7	.	14	TRBV19	CASTRAWADYEQYF	TGTGCCAGCACCCGGGCCTGGGCGGACTACGAGCAGTACTTC
.	TRBJ2-3	many	14	TRBV6-1	CASSEAAGPDTQYF	TGTGCCAGCAGTGAAGCGGCGGGGCCAGATACGCAGTATTTT
TRBD1	TRBJ1-2	many	15	TRBV7-2	CASSLGQGALGGYTF	TGTGCCAGCAGCTTGGGACAGGGGGCGCTTGGCGGCTACACCTTC
TRBD1	TRBJ2-7	few	13	TRBV7-2	CASSLVGGGEQYF	TGTGCCAGCAGCTTAGTAGGGGGCGGGGAGCAGTACTTC
TRBD2	TRBJ2-3	.	15	TRBV7-6	CASSLQTSGQDTQYF	TGTGCCAGCAGCTTACAGACTAGCGGGCAAGATACGCAGTATTTT
TRBD1	TRBJ1-5	many	16	TRBV12-3/TRBV12-4	CASSTGTGGPYQPQHF	TGTGCCAGCAGCACCGGGACAGGGGGCCCGTATCAGCCCCAGCATTTT
TRBD1	TRBJ1-5	many	14	TRBV6-6	CASSGQGVDQPQHF	TGTGCCAGCAGTGGACAGGGGGTGGATCAGCCCCAGCATTTT
TRBD1	TRBJ2-5	.	15	TRBV24-1	CATSNGQGWRETQYF	TGTGCCACCAGCAACGGACAGGGGTGGCGAGAGACCCAGTACTTC
.	TRBJ2-5	few	15	TRBV12-5	CASGQGQTYQETQYF	TGTGCTAGTGGGCAAGGACAGACGTACCAAGAGACCCAGTACTTC
TRBD2	TRBJ2-2	few	14	TRBV28	CASSQPGGGRELFF	TGTGCCAGCAGCCAACCGGGGGGGGGCAGGGAGCTGTTTTTT
TRBD2	TRBJ2-1	few	15	TRBV7-9	CASSSPGLASGEQFF	TGTGCCAGCAGCTCCCCGGGACTAGCTTCTGGGGAGCAGTTCTTC
.	TRBJ2-1	.	10	TRBV20-1	CSGTVNEQFF	TGCAGTGGGACTGTCAATGAGCAGTTCTTC
.	TRBJ1-1	few	12	TRBV6-6	CASSALRTEAFF	TGTGCCAGCAGTGCTCTGAGGACTGAAGCTTTCTTT
.	TRBJ2-3	few	12	TRBV20-1	CSPQGPGATQYF	TGCAGTCCCCAGGGCCCGGGAGCTACGCAGTATTTT
TRBD1	TRBJ1-5	few	16	TRBV4-1	CASSQDRDRDNQPQHF	TGCGCCAGCAGCCAAGATCGGGACAGGGACAATCAGCCCCAGCATTTT
TRBD2	TRBJ2-7	many	15	TRBV7-2	CASSASIGRAWEQYF	TGTGCCAGCAGTGCCTCGATCGGGAGGGCCTGGGAGCAGTACTTC
.	TRBJ2-3	.	15	TRBV5-4	CASSLAAGGTDTQYF	TGTGCCAGCAGCTTGGCTGCGGGTGGTACAGATACGCAGTATTTT
TRBD1	TRBJ1-1	.	13	TRBV11-3	CASSWDRSTEAFF	TGTGCCAGCAGCTGGGACAGGAGTACTGAAGCTTTCTTT
.	TRBJ1-2	many	14	TRBV7-2	CASSLSLSGGGYTF	TGTGCCAGCAGCTTATCATTATCGGGGGGTGGCTACACCTTC
TRBD2	TRBJ2-3	.	17	TRBV5-4	CASSDPTSGRAIGTQYF	TGTGCCAGCAGCGATCCGACTAGCGGGAGGGCCATCGGAACGCAGTATTTT
TRBD1	TRBJ2-7	many	15	TRBV7-2	CASRRPGQGSYEQYF	TGTGCCAGCAGACGCCCGGGACAGGGGTCCTACGAGCAGTACTTC
.	TRBJ1-2	.	16	TRBV4-2	CASSQGGYTGAGGYTF	TGTGCCAGCAGCCAAGGAGGTTATACCGGGGCTGGTGGCTACACCTTC
TRBD1	TRBJ2-2	many	16	TRBV7-2	CASSAESQGTVGELFF	TGTGCCAGCAGCGCCGAGTCACAGGGGACGGTGGGGGAGCTGTTTTTT
TRBD2	TRBJ2-1	many	16	TRBV7-2	CASSLDPTSGMREQFF	TGTGCCAGCAGCTTAGACCCGACTAGCGGGATGCGCGAGCAGTTCTTC
.	TRBJ2-3	.	16	TRBV9	CASSIGGGPSTDTQYF	TGTGCCAGCAGCATAGGGGGGGGGCCGAGCACAGATACGCAGTATTTT
TRBD1	TRBJ2-3	.	15	TRBV2	CASGRDRVGKDTQYF	TGTGCCAGCGGCCGGGACAGGGTTGGTAAAGATACGCAGTATTTT
TRBD2	TRBJ2-2	few	16	TRBV4-2	CASSQRGGGRIGELFF	TGTGCCAGCAGCCAACGCGGGGGGGGGCGGATCGGGGAGCTGTTTTTT
.	TRBJ1-1	.	12	TRBV7-9	CASSFSGFEAFF	TGTGCCAGCAGCTTTTCGGGATTTGAAGCTTTCTTT
TRBD1	TRBJ2-1	.	15	TRBV10-3	CAITGTDSSYNEQFF	TGTGCCATCACCGGGACAGATAGCTCCTACAATGAGCAGTTCTTC
TRBD1	TRBJ1-1	many	14	TRBV20-1	CSATRTGGNTEAFF	TGCAGTGCTACCAGGACAGGGGGGAACACTGAAGCTTTCTTT
TRBD2	TRBJ2-3	many	15	TRBV7-9	CASWSAGATADTQYF	TGTGCCAGCTGGAGTGCGGGAGCTACCGCAGATACGCAGTATTTT
.	TRBJ2-2	.	14	TRBV20-1	CSARAPLGPGELFF	TGCAGTGCTAGAGCCCCGCTAGGCCCCGGGGAGCTGTTTTTT
.	TRBJ1-4	.	14	TRBV18	CASSPDSPRGKLFF	TGTGCCAGCTCACCTGACAGCCCACGGGGAAAACTGTTTTTT
.	TRBJ2-2	few	16	TRBV6-2/TRBV6-3	CASSYSRVESSGELFF	TGTGCCAGCAGTTACTCGAGGGTAGAAAGCTCCGGGGAGCTGTTTTTT
TRBD2	TRBJ2-1	many	16	TRBV11-2	CASSPQALAGVNEQFF	TGTGCCAGCAGCCCCCAAGCCCTAGCGGGAGTCAATGAGCAGTTCTTC
TRBD1	TRBJ2-7	few	16	TRBV19	CASSIDRDRDSYEQYF	TGTGCCAGTAGTATAGATCGCGACAGGGACTCCTACGAGCAGTACTTC
.	TRBJ1-5	many	14	TRBV6-2/TRBV6-3	CASSYRGTAQPQHF	TGTGCCAGCAGTTACCGGGGTACGGCTCAGCCCCAGCATTTT
.	TRBJ2-1	.	15	TRBV6-1	CASRLDPLPYNEQFF	TGTGCCAGCAGGCTGGACCCTTTACCCTACAATGAGCAGTTCTTC
TRBD2	TRBJ2-5	many	19	TRBV7-2	CASSSMGLAGGPDQETQYF	TGTGCCAGCAGTTCCATGGGGCTAGCGGGAGGGCCTGATCAAGAGACCCAGTACTTC
.	TRBJ2-2	many	15	TRBV6-2/TRBV6-3	CASSRDSRWTGELFF	TGTGCCAGCAGCCGGGACTCCCGATGGACCGGGGAGCTGTTTTTT
.	TRBJ1-5	many	12	TRBV7-2	CASSAYGQPQHF	TGTGCCAGCAGCGCCTACGGGCAGCCCCAGCATTTT